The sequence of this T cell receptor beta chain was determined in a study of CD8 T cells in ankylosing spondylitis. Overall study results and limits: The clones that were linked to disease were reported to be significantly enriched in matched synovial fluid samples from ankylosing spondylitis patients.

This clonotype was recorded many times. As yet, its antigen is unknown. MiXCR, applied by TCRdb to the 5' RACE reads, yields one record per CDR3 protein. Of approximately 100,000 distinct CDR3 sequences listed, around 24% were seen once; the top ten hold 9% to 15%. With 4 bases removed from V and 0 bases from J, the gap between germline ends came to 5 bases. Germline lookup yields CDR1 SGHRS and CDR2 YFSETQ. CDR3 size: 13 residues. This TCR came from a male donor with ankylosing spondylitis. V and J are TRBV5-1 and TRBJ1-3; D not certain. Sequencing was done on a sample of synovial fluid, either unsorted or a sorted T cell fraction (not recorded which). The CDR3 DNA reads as TGCGCCAGCAGCGCCCACTCTGGAAACACCATATATTTT. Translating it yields CASSAHSGNTIYF.